The 17 T cell receptor beta chains presented below share a single source sample, sequenced in a study of response to subunit inactivated influenza vaccine. TCRdb independently ran MiXCR on the RT-PCR reads; one entry per CDR3 protein. The sample yields hundreds of thousands of distinct CDR3 sequences, around 14% seen once. Here the sequenced sample was PBMCs from blood, taken approximately 13 days after vaccination. These receptors all stem from a man aged 45 to 65 who received an inactivated influenza vaccine.

The J gene is TRBJ1-1, the V gene TRBV6-1, with TRBD1 as a possible D gene (5 bases). V was clipped by 2 bases and J by 1 base, with 8 bases between them. Looked up from germline, CDR1 is MNHNS and CDR2 is SASEGT. The CDR3 spans 14 residues. The CDR3 DNA reads as TGTGCCAGCAGTGAATACAGGAGGAACACTGAAGCTTTCTTT. Protein product: CASSEYRRNTEAFF.

The rearrangement joins TRBV5-1 to TRBJ2-3; D may be TRBD2 (5 bases). V lost 7 bases to trimming and J lost 6 bases, with 18 bases between them. Germline V CDR1 and CDR2: SGHRS, YFSETQ. The CDR3 loop spans 14 amino acids. The CDR3 nucleotides read TGCGCCAGCGGTAACACCGCCCGAGGGGATACGCAGTATTTT. Its translation: CASGNTARGDTQYF.

The V and J genes are TRBV7-2 and TRBJ1-5; the D is unclear. Trimming took off 5 bases at V and 1 base at J, with 12 bases between the two ends. The germline V gene has CDR1 SGHTA and CDR2 FQGNSA. This CDR3 spans 15 amino acids. CDR3 in amino acids: CASSGVALSNQPQHF. CDR3 nucleotides: TGTGCCAGCAGCGGGGTAGCCCTAAGCAATCAGCCCCAGCATTTT.

To note about this clonotype: One end of the junction varies from germline; a read error may be responsible. The chain carries TRBV11-2 and TRBJ2-3; 14 bases agree with TRBD2. Per germline, CDR1 SGHAT and CDR2 FQNNGV. The CDR3 extends over 17 amino acids. The CDR3 nucleotides are TGCTCCAGCAGCTTACGACTAGCGGGGGGGCCGAGGGATACGCAGTATTTT. It is translated as CSSSLRLAGGPRDTQYF.

J is TRBJ1-1 and V is TRBV6-1; TRBD1 is a possible D gene (5 bases). Germline-derived CDR1 and CDR2 are MNHNS and SASEGT. Trimming took off 6 bases at V and 3 bases at J, with 17 bases between the two ends. This CDR3 is built from 15 residues. The chain's CDR3 is CASRRGPGKDTEAFF. Written as DNA, the CDR3 is TGTGCCAGCAGAAGGGGACCAGGGAAGGACACTGAAGCTTTCTTT.

The chain joins TRBV4-3 to TRBJ2-2; 9 positions agree with TRBD1. V was pared by 3 bases and J by 5 bases, with 7 bases of the junction left unmatched. The length of the CDR3 is 16 residues. Germline loops: CDR1 LGHNA, CDR2 YSLEER. This chain's CDR3 is CASSQTGQGRTGELFF. DNA for the CDR3: TGCGCCAGCAGCCAGACCGGACAGGGGAGGACCGGGGAGCTGTTTTTT.

This clonotype occurred a few times. The rearrangement links TRBV12-3 or TRBV12-4 to TRBJ2-1, with TRBD2 matching 11 bases. The junction had 13 bases not matched to a gene; V was cut back by 5 bases and J by 16 bases. CDR3 length equals 14 residues. CDR3 amino acids: CASSQGLAAPIRFF. The CDR3 DNA reads as TGTGCCAGCAGTCAGGGACTAGCGGCACCGATAAGATTCTTC.

This clonotype was found a few times. The rearrangement joins TRBV5-1 to TRBJ2-3, with 12 bases aligning to TRBD2. Germline-derived CDR1 and CDR2 are SGHRS and YFSETQ. The CDR3 contains 16 residues. J gave up 4 bases and V 5 bases, and 8 bases lay outside the gene matches. CDR3 region: CASSTRLAGEADTQYF. CDR3 in DNA: TGCGCCAGCAGTACACGACTAGCGGGAGAAGCAGATACGCAGTATTTT.

This chain connects TRBV20-1 to TRBJ2-3; TRBD2 is a possible D gene (6 bases). Trimming took off 5 bases at V and 2 bases at J, with 17 bases between the two ends. This CDR3 is 15 amino acids long. Per germline, CDR1 DFQATT and CDR2 SNEGSKA (reference sequence). DNA for the CDR3: TGCAGTGCTGGTCACCGGGACTCCCTCACAGATACGCAGTATTTT. Protein: CSAGHRDSLTDTQYF.

This clonotype was seen only once. The J gene is TRBJ2-3, the V gene TRBV28; D is unclear. There are 15 residues in the CDR3. Germline CDR1 MDHEN, CDR2 SYDVKM. V was cut by 2 bases and J by 6 bases, with 15 bases left in between. For the CDR3, the DNA is TGTGCCAGCAGTTTAGAAGGCTGGAGTGGGGATACGCAGTATTTT. Translation: CASSLEGWSGDTQYF. The complete variable domain, with remaining parts taken from reference TRBV28 and TRBJ2-3, reads DVKVTQSSRYLVKRTGEKVFLECVQDMDHENMFWYRQDPGLGLRLIYFSYDVKMKEKGDIPEGYSVSREKKERFSLILESASTNQTSMYLCASSLEGWSGDTQYFGPGTRLTVL.

The rearrangement uses TRBV7-2 and TRBJ2-7; no clear D gene. Germline V lookup: CDR1 SGHTA, CDR2 FQGNSA. Trimming stripped 2 bases from V and 4 bases from J, with 15 bases between. This CDR3 is built from 15 residues. This chain's CDR3 is CASSLRRAIAYEQYF. CDR3 nucleotide sequence: TGTGCCAGCAGCTTACGTCGAGCCATTGCATACGAGCAGTACTTC.

With regard to this clonotype: It is likely a read error, because the conserved phenylalanine at the end of the CDR3 is missing. Because the CDR3's place on the DNA is in doubt, the DNA is left out and the CDR3 is given as listed by TCRdb. V and J are TRBV12-3 or TRBV12-4 and TRBJ2-5; TRBD1 is the table's D call, not checked against the DNA. The CDR3 length equals 8 residues, ends included. CDR3 in amino acids: CASSSVAG.

The chain carries TRBV20-1 and TRBJ1-1, with TRBD1 identical over 7 bases. Germline V gives CDR1 DFQATT, CDR2 SNEGSKA (reference sequence). V shed 6 bases and J 6 bases; nucleotides not matched to a gene: 10. The CDR3 contains 13 residues. The CDR3 nucleotides read TGCAGTGCGCGACAGGGAACCTGGTCTGAAGCTTTCTTT. Translation: CSARQGTWSEAFF.

The rearrangement joins TRBV6-2 or TRBV6-3 to TRBJ1-1; no firm D call. V lost 5 bases and J lost 1, with 8 bases in between. The CDR3 totals 13 residues. Germline V gives CDR1 MNHEY, CDR2 SVGEGT. CDR3 bases: TGTGCCAGCAGTCCGGACGAGAACACTGAAGCTTTCTTT. It yields the protein CASSPDENTEAFF.

This chain connects TRBV16 to TRBJ2-5; D gene uncertain. V dropped 1 base and J dropped 4 bases, with 7 bases sitting between them. CDR1 is KGHSY and CDR2 is FQNENV in the germline V gene. The CDR3 sequence is 13 residues long. CDR3 protein: CASSQLRRETQYF. The CDR3 bases are TGTGCCAGCAGCCAATTGAGGCGAGAGACCCAGTACTTC.

V is TRBV15 and J is TRBJ1-6, with 8 positions matching TRBD1. J gave up 8 bases and V 0 bases, and 0 bases lay outside the gene matches. This CDR3 contains 14 residues. The germline gives CDR1 LNHNV, CDR2 YYDKDF (reference sequence). For the CDR3, the DNA is TGTGCCACCAGCAGAGAGACAGGGGATTCACCCCTCCACTTT. Translation gives CATSRETGDSPLHF.

This chain links TRBV18 with TRBJ1-1, with unresolved D. Germline CDR1 KGHSH, CDR2 LQKENI. The V end lost 0 bases, the J end lost 3 bases, and 8 bases lay between the germline ends. There are 14 residues in the CDR3. The CDR3 loop is CASSPPNFDTEAFF. In DNA form, the CDR3 reads TGTGCCAGCTCACCACCAAACTTCGACACTGAAGCTTTCTTT.